The 20 T cell receptor beta chains below all came from one sample that was sequenced in a study of CD8 T cells in Susac syndrome. The RNA input was roughly 0.5 to 1 ug, and it was reverse transcribed with random hexamers. TCRdb re-analysed the immunoSEQ multiplex PCR reads in MiXCR, keeping a single row per CDR3 protein. The table lists roughly 250,000 distinct CDR3 sequences, 90% to 96% of them singletons. The sample comprised CD4+ T cells from PBMCs. The origin of the receptors is a human donor with Susac syndrome.

The chain recombines TRBV7-8 with TRBJ2-5, with 9 bases aligning to TRBD1. J was trimmed by 5 bases and V by 1 base; bases with no gene match: 2. This CDR3 is built from 14 residues. Germline-derived CDR1 and CDR2 are SGHVS and FQNEAQ. The chain's CDR3 is CASSLGTGEETQYF. CDR3 DNA sequence: TGTGCCAGCAGCTTAGGGACAGGGGAGGAGACCCAGTACTTC. Based on the CDR3 plus reference TRBV7-8 and TRBJ2-5, the full variable domain is GAGVSQSPRYKVAKRGQDVALRCDPISGHVSLFWYQQALGQGPEFLTYFQNEAQLDKSGLPSDRFFAERPEGSVSTLKIQRTQQEDSAVYLCASSLGTGEETQYFGPGTRLLVL.

The genes are TRBV4-1 and TRBJ2-7, with 10 bases matching TRBD2. The CDR3 is 16 amino acids. Germline values: CDR1 MGHRA, CDR2 YSYEKL. Unmatched junction bases numbered 8, after V lost 2 bases and J lost 4 bases. CDR3 in DNA: TGCGCCAGCAGCCAATTGGTAGCGGGAGGACGTTACGAGCAGTACTTC. Its protein is CASSQLVAGGRYEQYF.

V and J are TRBV6-5 and TRBJ1-1, with D unresolved. This CDR3 spans 13 amino acids. CDR1 and CDR2 (germline): MNHEY, SVGAGI. V gave up 8 bases and J gave up 1 base, with 11 bases separating them. The CDR3, as DNA: TGTGCCAGCCAAAAGGTGCAGAACACTGAAGCTTTCTTT. Residues: CASQKVQNTEAFF.

The rearrangement links TRBV3-1 to TRBJ2-3; D assignment may be TRBD1 or TRBD2 (5 bases each). CDR3 length equals 20 residues. Germline V gene lookup returns CDR1 LGHDT and CDR2 YNNKEL (reference sequence). V was shortened by 0 bases and J by 1 base, with 23 bases between the two germline ends. CDR3 in amino acids: CASSQEEDTLLGDGTDTQYF. The CDR3 region has the DNA TGTGCCAGCAGCCAAGAGGAGGATACTCTGCTAGGGGATGGCACAGATACGCAGTATTTT.

This chain joins TRBV5-4 and TRBJ2-7; D remains unclear. Trimming removed 10 bases at V and 3 bases at J, with 20 bases between. The germline V gene encodes CDR1 SGHNT and CDR2 YYREEE (reference sequence). The CDR3 length is 14 residues. This CDR3 reads CAGRRDPGLYEQYF. The CDR3 DNA follows: TGTGCCGGAAGAAGAGACCCTGGGCTCTACGAGCAGTACTTC.

This clonotype was detected only once. The chain is built from TRBV14 and TRBJ1-1; D remains unclear. There are 16 residues in the CDR3. Trimming removed 4 bases at V and 2 bases at J, with 17 bases between. The germline CDR1 and CDR2 sequences are SGHDN and FVKESK. In nucleotides, the CDR3 is TGTGCCAGCAGCCCGCGAAAAGCCGGGGTAAACACTGAAGCTTTCTTT. It translates to CASSPRKAGVNTEAFF.

The rearrangement joins TRBV14 to TRBJ2-1; 7 nucleotides line up with TRBD2. Germline CDR1 SGHDN, CDR2 FVKESK. The junction had 11 bases not matched to a gene; V was cut back by 0 bases and J by 15 bases. There are 14 residues in the CDR3. This chain's CDR3 is CASSQEASQRERFF. In DNA form, the CDR3 reads TGTGCCAGCAGCCAAGAAGCAAGCCAGCGGGAACGGTTCTTC.

The chain combines TRBV12-3 or TRBV12-4 with TRBJ1-2; D is ambiguous. The V and J ends lost 2 bases and 4 bases respectively, with 11 bases between them. The CDR3 contains 14 residues. Here the CDR3 reads CASSLRRGGYGYTF. In DNA, the CDR3 is TGTGCCAGCAGTTTAAGGCGGGGTGGCTATGGCTACACCTTC.

This chain uses TRBV6-2 or TRBV6-3 with TRBJ2-1; D gene ambiguous. Deletions cut 6 bases from V and 5 bases from J, with 8 bases between. This CDR3 is 12 amino acids long. Germline assignment: CDR1 MNHEY and CDR2 SVGEGT. The CDR3 here is CASSRANNEQFF. CDR3 nucleotide sequence: TGTGCCAGCAGCCGCGCTAACAATGAGCAGTTCTTC.

The chain is built from TRBV29-1 and TRBJ1-1; 9 bases align to TRBD1. J was trimmed by 3 bases and V by 6 bases; bases with no gene match: 5. Germline V gene sequence: CDR1 SQVTM, CDR2 ANQGSEA. CDR3 length equals 13 residues. The CDR3 DNA reads TGCAGCGTCTCCGACAGGGGGGACACTGAAGCTTTCTTT. This sequence encodes CSVSDRGDTEAFF.

The sample holds one count of this clonotype. The chain couples TRBV4-1 to TRBJ2-5; 7 nucleotides align to TRBD1. Germline values: CDR1 MGHRA, CDR2 YSYEKL. The V gene end was trimmed by 4 bases and the J gene end by 0 bases; junction bases not matched to a gene: 11. This CDR3 spans 17 amino acids. The CDR3 region is CASSRLFTGAHQETQYF. The DNA of the CDR3 is TGCGCCAGCAGCCGTTTATTCACAGGGGCCCACCAAGAGACCCAGTACTTC.

This clonotype has a handful of counts. The CDR3 DNA reads TGTGCCAGCTCACCGGACCGTAATCAGCCCCAGCATTTT. Translation gives CASSPDRNQPQHF. V gene TRBV18 combines with J gene TRBJ1-5; D is ambiguous. The CDR3 length is 13 residues. The V gene's germline CDR1 is KGHSH and CDR2 LQKENI. V gave up 3 bases and J gave up 4 bases, with 7 bases separating them.

This chain links TRBV2 with TRBJ2-1, with unresolved D. V was trimmed by 3 bases and J by 8 bases, leaving 5 bases between them. Germline V gives CDR1 SNHLY, CDR2 FYNNEI. This CDR3 is built from 11 residues. CDR3 sequence (DNA): TGTGCCAGCAGTGAGGGTGATGAGCAGTTCTTC. Encoded protein: CASSEGDEQFF.

This chain links TRBV5-1 with TRBJ1-2; TRBD1 agrees at 10 bases. Germline loops: CDR1 SGHRS, CDR2 YFSETQ. This CDR3 is 14 amino acids long. V shed 0 bases, J shed 10 bases, and the junction held 6 bases outside the gene matches. The CDR3 sequence is CASSLGDRGLPYTF. The CDR3 DNA reads as TGCGCCAGCAGCTTGGGGGACAGGGGATTACCCTACACCTTC.

The J gene is TRBJ1-5, the V gene TRBV7-3; D may be TRBD1 (5 bases). The CDR3 has 15 residues. With 6 bases removed from V and 4 bases from J, the gap between germline ends came to 16 bases. CDR1 and CDR2 from the germline V gene are SGHTA and FQGTGA. This CDR3 reads CASSSTGTFNQPQHF. The DNA of the CDR3 is TGTGCCAGCAGTTCCACCGGGACCTTTAATCAGCCCCAGCATTTT.

V is TRBV7-9 and J is TRBJ1-2; D unresolved. Germline loops: CDR1 SEHNR, CDR2 FQNEAQ (reference sequence). Trimming left V 5 bases short and J 4 bases short, with 11 bases between. The CDR3 consists of 13 residues. The CDR3 loop is CASSRTASYGYTF. The DNA for the CDR3 is TGTGCCAGCAGCCGAACAGCGAGCTATGGCTACACCTTC.

The chain couples TRBV12-3 or TRBV12-4 to TRBJ2-3; D is unclear. The V end lost 6 bases, the J end lost 4 bases, and 17 bases lay between the germline ends. The CDR3 sequence is 15 residues long. CDR3 sequence reads: CASSPSLGYSDTQYF. CDR3 nucleotides: TGTGCCAGCAGCCCCTCTTTAGGTTACTCAGATACGCAGTATTTT.

This clonotype was counted once. This chain links TRBV7-3 with TRBJ2-7, with D possibly TRBD2 on 6 matching bases. CDR1 and CDR2 from the germline V gene are SGHTA and FQGTGA. This CDR3 has 14 amino acids. V shed 7 bases and J shed 0 bases, with 13 bases lying between them. The CDR3 nucleotides read TGTGCCAGCAAGACTAGACCTTCCTCCTACGAGCAGTACTTC. This gives the protein CASKTRPSSYEQYF.

The chain is built from TRBV4-1 and TRBJ2-5, with D unclear. Germline V gene lookup returns CDR1 MGHRA and CDR2 YSYEKL. V dropped 1 base and J dropped 1 base, with 4 bases sitting between them. The CDR3 extends over 13 amino acids. The CDR3 bases are TGCGCCAGCAGCCAAGCAGTCCAAGAGACCCAGTACTTC. Residues: CASSQAVQETQYF.

This chain connects TRBV29-1 to TRBJ2-5, with 14 nucleotides matching TRBD2. The CDR3 consists of 16 residues. Germline V gene lookup returns CDR1 SQVTM and CDR2 ANQGSEA. After removal of 6 bases from V and 5 bases from J, the junction contained 11 bases not matched to a gene. CDR3 nucleotides: TGCAGCGTAGCCGCCGGGACTAGCGGGAGAGGGGAGACCCAGTACTTC. Its translation is CSVAAGTSGRGETQYF.